This record covers a single T cell receptor (beta chain). Trimming left V 3 bases short and J 8 bases short, with 14 bases between. CDR3 length equals 15 residues. Germline V gene sequence: CDR1 PRHDT, CDR2 FYEKMQ (reference sequence). The entry originates in a study of blood T cell repertoires in COVID-19. Study summary: Italy, Spain and the United States were the sources of the convalescent and acute COVID-19 samples.

Per the study methods: Estimates of nucleated cell counts were drawn from the amplification of reference gene primers. The assay was immunoSEQ multiplex PCR, and TCRdb's table has in-frame clones only and misses some. V, J and clone size were drawn from that table, and D and trimming were deduced from the DNA. The sample holds around 150,000 clones; 80% are singletons and the top ten take less than 6%. Participants were aged 18 to 89 years from roughly 25 US areas. Participant reports of clinical history set cohort assignment. This receptor was obtained from a man aged 40-49 years who had recovered from COVID-19. This chain joins TRBV13 and TRBJ1-6; TRBD1 might be the D (6 bases). Sequencing was performed on PBMCs or T cells enriched from blood (not recorded which). The CDR3: CASSLGGPRDSPLHF. The CDR3 bases are TGTGCCAGCAGCTTGGGGGGGCCCCGGGATTCACCCCTCCACTTT.